This TCR beta chain emerged from a study of PD-1 blockade in classical Hodgkin lymphoma. Study context: With a 2-week interval, patients received intravenous nivolumab at 3 mg/kg. Overall study findings and caveats: Compared with baseline, CD4+ but not CD8+ TCR diversity had risen significantly by C4D1.

As to time point: cycle 4 day 1 (C4D1), after less than 7 weeks of nivolumab. All patients experienced relapse after autologous stem cell transplantation, and brentuximab vedotin exposure was variable. This clone was observed once. Its antigen is not identified. Produced via immunoSEQ multiplex PCR; TCRdb's table is partial and in-frame only. This table has over 15,000 clones, 83% appearing once. The CDR3 length is 15 residues. V was pared by 3 bases and J by 0 bases, with 1 base of the junction left unmatched. Germline V gene data show CDR1 as LGHNA and CDR2 as YNFKEQ. The chain links TRBV4-2 to TRBJ1-2; 10 bases align to TRBD1. The TCR sequence derives from a human donor with classical Hodgkin lymphoma. The sample consisted of peripheral blood mononuclear cells (PBMCs), taken before the fourth cycle of nivolumab. The CDR3 sequence: CASSQGTGANYGYTF. CDR3 sequence (DNA): TGTGCCAGCAGCCAGGGGACAGGGGCTAACTATGGCTACACCTTC.